These 8 T cell receptor beta chains were sequenced from one sample in a study of PD-1 blockade in classical Hodgkin lymphoma. TCRdb's copy holds only in-frame clones and misses some; the assay was immunoSEQ multiplex PCR. The top ten hold roughly 16% of the sample, which has some 96,000 clones, more than 80% seen once. Patients all relapsed after autologous stem cell transplantation, and there was variation in brentuximab vedotin exposure. This specimen was peripheral blood mononuclear cells (PBMCs), taken before the second cycle of nivolumab. Receptor source: a human donor with classical Hodgkin lymphoma.

This clone appeared a few times. This chain uses TRBV6-1 with TRBJ2-7, with D possibly being TRBD1 or TRBD2 (5 bases each). The ends were cut back, 4 bases at V and 0 bases at J, with 10 bases in the middle. Germline CDR1 reads MNHNS; CDR2 reads SASEGT. The CDR3 runs 14 residues. This CDR3 reads CASSGGWSSYEQYF. The CDR3 coding sequence is TGTGCCAGCAGTGGGGGGTGGAGCTCCTACGAGCAGTACTTC.

V and J are TRBV29-1 and TRBJ2-1; unclear D gene. Trimming cost V 2 bases and J 3 bases, with 5 bases left between them. CDR3 length: 12 amino acids. The germline gives CDR1 SQVTM, CDR2 ANQGSEA. Written as DNA, the CDR3 is TGCAGCGTTGAACCGGACTACAATGAGCAGTTCTTC. Translating it yields CSVEPDYNEQFF.

The chain recombines TRBV19 with TRBJ1-1, with 9 bases matching TRBD1. V was pared by 2 bases and J by 5 bases, with 9 bases of the junction left unmatched. The CDR3 has 16 amino acids. Per germline, CDR1 LNHDA and CDR2 SQIVND (reference sequence). The CDR3 loop reads CASSITTGGYGTEAFF. The CDR3 region has the DNA TGTGCCAGTAGTATAACGACAGGGGGTTACGGAACTGAAGCTTTCTTT.

The J gene is TRBJ2-2, the V gene TRBV5-1; D is undetermined. The germline CDR1 and CDR2 sequences are SGHRS and YFSETQ. V was shortened by 2 bases and J by 5 bases, with 7 bases between the two germline ends. The CDR3 sequence is 13 residues long. CDR3 in amino acids: CASSFVVTGELFF. CDR3 nucleotides: TGCGCCAGCAGCTTTGTAGTGACCGGGGAGCTGTTTTTT.

This clone was counted a single time. DNA for the CDR3: TGTGCCAGCCGGCTAGCGCACCGCTCCTACGAGCAGTACTTC. Translated, it gives CASRLAHRSYEQYF. The rearrangement joins TRBV6-1 to TRBJ2-7; D perhaps matches TRBD2 (6 bases). Germline-derived CDR1 and CDR2 are MNHNS and SASEGT. V lost 8 bases to trimming and J lost 0 bases, with 14 bases between them. This CDR3 comprises 14 residues.

The chain carries TRBV9 and TRBJ2-7, with a possible D match to TRBD2 (5 bases). Germline V gene lookup returns CDR1 SGDLS and CDR2 YYNGEE. Deletions cut 0 bases from V and 1 base from J, with 14 bases between. The CDR3 runs 16 residues. The CDR3 reads CASSVEAGRRSYEQYF. In DNA form, the CDR3 reads TGTGCCAGCAGCGTAGAGGCCGGAAGGAGGTCCTACGAGCAGTACTTC.

This clone was seen a single time. This sequence joins TRBV27 and TRBJ2-7, with D perhaps TRBD1 (6 bases). The CDR3 length is 17 residues. V shed 0 bases and J shed 3 bases, with 18 bases lying between them. CDR1 is MNHEY, CDR2 SMNVEV, per germline (reference sequence). DNA for the CDR3: TGTGCCAGCAGTTTATCGACGTCACCGGGACAAGACTACGAGCAGTACTTC. Its protein product is CASSLSTSPGQDYEQYF.

The chain uses TRBV7-6 and TRBJ2-1; unclear D gene. The germline V gene encodes CDR1 SGHVS and CDR2 FNYEAQ. CDR3 size: 11 residues. V dropped 2 bases and J dropped 8 bases, with 4 bases sitting between them. The CDR3: CASSLQYEQFF. DNA of the CDR3: TGTGCCAGCAGCTTACAATATGAGCAGTTCTTC.